This TCR beta chain stems from a study of regulatory T cells in long-lasting Graves disease (dated by TCRdb to the early 2020s). For the wider study: Newly diagnosed Graves' disease patients had taken antithyroid drugs for less than 3 months. A total of about 33 samples underwent TCR sequencing: some 13 from persistent and some 20 from newly diagnosed Graves' disease patients. The study was registered as a clinical trial and conducted in China. Patients with persistent Graves' disease were compared with patients with newly diagnosed Graves' disease using TCR sequencing and RNA sequencing of peripheral blood.

According to the study, the label for this sample's time point signals: newly diagnosed GD, antithyroid drugs for less than 3 months. RNA was extracted from PBMCs in TRIzol for both TCR sequencing and RNA sequencing. Graves' disease was diagnosed according to American Thyroid Association guidelines. Patients were recruited from an endocrinology department in Xi'an, China. From each patient, about 9.7 milliliters of peripheral blood was collected into an EDTA anticoagulant tube. Ficoll Paque Plus density gradient separation was used to isolate PBMCs, and no further T cell sorting was done. An Agilent 2100 Bioanalyzer and agarose gel were used to assess RNA quality, and a NanoDrop 2000 was used to measure RNA concentration. Libraries were made using multiplex PCR. TCRdb lists the instrument as Illumina HiSeq 4000. To build TCR beta libraries, CDR3 regions were amplified by Arm-PCR using iRepertoire HTBI primers. Before sequencing, the PCR products underwent gel purification. The authors' pipeline ran thus. A total of 62 TRBV and approximately 13 TRBJ segments were identified across samples and were used for gene usage analysis of CDR3 amino acid clonotypes. COPE and FqMerger were used to merge the filtered high-quality paired reads into contigs. BLAST was used to align contigs to the IMGT TRBV, TRBD and TRBJ reference genes, and CDR3 was defined following IMGT. Any clonotype with a frequency above 0.1% was counted as a highly expanded clone. Shannon entropy was used to measure repertoire diversity, and the Gini coefficient was used to measure V-J evenness. Public clonotypes were defined as clonotypes shared by more than one individual. TCRdb reanalyzed the raw reads on its own, using fastp at Q25 for trimming and MiXCR for clone calling, and kept in-frame beta chains. Under each unique CDR3 protein, matching rows form one entry showing the most common genes and DNA. These V and J calls derive from TCRdb rather than the authors' analysis. This sample lists 350,000 to 400,000 distinct CDR3 sequences; around 15% were detected once. The ten biggest clones cover approximately 21% of the sample.

On the study overall, not on this receptor specifically: TRBV28, TRBJ1-2 and TRBJ2-5 were preferentially used in persistent disease, while TRBV20-1 and TRBJ2-1 were favored in newly diagnosed disease. Patients with persistent disease shared more public clonotypes (around 2,500) than newly diagnosed patients did (966). Because the primary lesion, thyroid tissue, could not be accessed, the study looked at peripheral blood alone. Lower TCR Shannon entropy and fewer highly expanded clones were observed in persistent Graves' disease patients than in newly diagnosed patients, which suggested clonal expansion. Only the TCR beta chain was sequenced and analyzed. The small sample size was acknowledged by the authors as a limitation that may reduce accuracy.

This clonotype was counted only a few times. Its antigen remains undetermined. No much larger clone exists at a distance of one base, and base qualities are not known. Inclusive of the bounding cysteine and phenylalanine, the CDR3 is 14 residues long. Only the CDR3 portion is preserved as DNA: 42 bases, with reading frame beginning at the first base. V is shortened by 8 bases, J by 3 bases, and the region joining them spans 15 bases. CDR1 and CDR2, looked up from the germline V gene, are MGHRA and YSYEKL. This material consisted of peripheral blood mononuclear cells (PBMCs), taken at new diagnosis, from a patient treated with antithyroid drugs. This clonotype originated in a female donor with Graves disease. This chain joins TRBV4-1 to TRBJ2-3; the D assignment is uncertain and may be TRBD1 or TRBD2, with 6 bases supporting each. For the CDR3, the sequence is CASSYREETDTQYF. The DNA sequence follows: TGCGCCAGCTCCTACAGGGAGGAGACAGATACGCAGTATTTT.